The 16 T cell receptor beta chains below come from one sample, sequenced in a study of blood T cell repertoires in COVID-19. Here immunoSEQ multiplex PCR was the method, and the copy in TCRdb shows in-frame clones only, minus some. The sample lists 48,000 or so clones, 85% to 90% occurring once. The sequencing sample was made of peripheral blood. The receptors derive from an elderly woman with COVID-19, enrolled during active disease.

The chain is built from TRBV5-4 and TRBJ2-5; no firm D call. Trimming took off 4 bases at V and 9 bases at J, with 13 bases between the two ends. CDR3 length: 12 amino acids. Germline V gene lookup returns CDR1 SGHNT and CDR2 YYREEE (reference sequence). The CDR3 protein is CASSVPTGAQYF. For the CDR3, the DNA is TGTGCCAGCAGCGTTCCGACTGGAGCCCAGTACTTC.

The CDR3 here is CASSLIAGGPGELFF. The CDR3 nucleotides are TGTGCCAGCAGCCTCATAGCGGGGGGGCCCGGGGAGCTGTTTTTT. The gene calls are TRBV2 and TRBJ2-2, with 11 bases identical to TRBD2. The V and J ends lost 6 bases and 6 bases, in that order; junction bases with no gene match: 6. Germline V gives CDR1 SNHLY, CDR2 FYNNEI. The CDR3 has 15 amino acids.

The CDR3 coding sequence is TGTGCCAGCTTTTCAGGGTCTTCTTTTTCAGATACGCAGTATTTT. Translation: CASFSGSSFSDTQYF. The rearrangement links TRBV18 to TRBJ2-3; TRBD1 might be the D (5 bases). The CDR3 totals 15 residues. The V and J ends lost 7 bases and 4 bases respectively, with 18 bases between them. Germline CDR1 is KGHSH and CDR2 is LQKENI.

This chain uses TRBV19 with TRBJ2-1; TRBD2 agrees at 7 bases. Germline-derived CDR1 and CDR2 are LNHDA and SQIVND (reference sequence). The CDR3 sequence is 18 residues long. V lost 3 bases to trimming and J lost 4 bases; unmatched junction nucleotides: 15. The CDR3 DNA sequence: TGTGCCAGTAGTATCGCCGGGACTACTCGACCAACTTACAATGAGCAGTTCTTC. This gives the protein CASSIAGTTRPTYNEQFF.

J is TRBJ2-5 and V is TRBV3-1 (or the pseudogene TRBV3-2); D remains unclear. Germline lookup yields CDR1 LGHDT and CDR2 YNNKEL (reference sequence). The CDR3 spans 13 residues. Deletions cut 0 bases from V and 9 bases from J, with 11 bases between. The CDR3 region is CASSQDPPTPQYF. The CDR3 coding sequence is TGTGCCAGCAGCCAAGATCCCCCGACTCCCCAGTACTTC.

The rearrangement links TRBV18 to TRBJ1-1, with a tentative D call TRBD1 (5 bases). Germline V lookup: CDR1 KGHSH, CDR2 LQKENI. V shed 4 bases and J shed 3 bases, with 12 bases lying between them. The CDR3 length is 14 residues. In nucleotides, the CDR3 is TGTGCCAGCTCACGCTCCCGGGGGGACACTGAAGCTTTCTTT. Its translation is CASSRSRGDTEAFF.

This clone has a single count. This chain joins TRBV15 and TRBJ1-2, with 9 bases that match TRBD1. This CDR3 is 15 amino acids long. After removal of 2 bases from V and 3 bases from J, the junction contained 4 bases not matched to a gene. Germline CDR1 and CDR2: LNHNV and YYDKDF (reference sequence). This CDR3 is CATSRSRTGDYGYTF. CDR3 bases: TGTGCCACCAGCAGATCCAGGACAGGGGACTATGGCTACACCTTC.

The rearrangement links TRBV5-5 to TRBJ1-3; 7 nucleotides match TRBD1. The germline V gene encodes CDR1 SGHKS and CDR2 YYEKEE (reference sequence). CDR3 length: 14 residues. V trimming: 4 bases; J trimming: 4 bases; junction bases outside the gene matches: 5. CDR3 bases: TGTGCCAGCAGCGGGGGACAGAAGGGAAACACCATATATTTT. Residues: CASSGGQKGNTIYF.

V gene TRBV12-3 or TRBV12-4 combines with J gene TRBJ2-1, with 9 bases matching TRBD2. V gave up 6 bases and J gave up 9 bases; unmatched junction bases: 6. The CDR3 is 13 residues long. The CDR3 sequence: CASSSSGKSEQFF. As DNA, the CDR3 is TGTGCCAGCAGCTCTAGCGGGAAAAGTGAGCAGTTCTTC.

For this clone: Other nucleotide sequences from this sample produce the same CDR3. The CDR3: CASSIQGSYEQYF. CDR3 DNA: TGTGCCAGTAGTATTCAGGGGTCCTACGAGCAGTACTTC. The J gene is TRBJ2-7, the V gene TRBV19, with D possibly being TRBD1 (6 bases). The germline CDR1 and CDR2 sequences are LNHDA and SQIVND (reference sequence). The CDR3 extends over 13 amino acids. Deletions cut 3 bases from V and 1 base from J, with 7 bases between.

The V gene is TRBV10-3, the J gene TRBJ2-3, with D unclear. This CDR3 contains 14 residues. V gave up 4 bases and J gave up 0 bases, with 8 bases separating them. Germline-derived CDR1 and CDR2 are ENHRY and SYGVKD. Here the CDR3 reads CAISAATSTDTQYF. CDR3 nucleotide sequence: TGTGCCATCAGTGCCGCTACTAGCACAGATACGCAGTATTTT.

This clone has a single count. CDR3 region: CASSSDRASGNTIYF. The CDR3 DNA follows: TGTGCCAGCAGCTCTGACAGAGCCTCTGGAAACACCATATATTTT. The chain carries TRBV9 and TRBJ1-3; TRBD1 might be the D (5 bases). The germline V gene has CDR1 SGDLS and CDR2 YYNGEE. CDR3 size: 15 residues. The ends were cut back, 4 bases at V and 0 bases at J, with 11 bases in the middle.

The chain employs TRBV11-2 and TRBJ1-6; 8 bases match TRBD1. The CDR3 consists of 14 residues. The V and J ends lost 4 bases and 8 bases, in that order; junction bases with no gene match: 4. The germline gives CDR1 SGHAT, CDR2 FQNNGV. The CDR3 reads CASSSGQGHSPLHF. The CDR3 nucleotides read TGTGCCAGCAGCTCAGGACAGGGACATTCACCCCTCCACTTT.

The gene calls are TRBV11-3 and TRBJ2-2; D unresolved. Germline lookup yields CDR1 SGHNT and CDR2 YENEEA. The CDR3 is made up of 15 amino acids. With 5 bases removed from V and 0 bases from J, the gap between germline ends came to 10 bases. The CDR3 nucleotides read TGTGCCAGCAGCCAGACCGGAGCGAACACCGGGGAGCTGTTTTTT. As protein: CASSQTGANTGELFF.

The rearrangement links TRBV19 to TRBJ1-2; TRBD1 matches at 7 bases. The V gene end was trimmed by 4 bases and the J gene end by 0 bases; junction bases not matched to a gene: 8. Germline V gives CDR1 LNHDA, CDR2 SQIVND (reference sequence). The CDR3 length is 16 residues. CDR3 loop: CASSRMDRPANYGYTF. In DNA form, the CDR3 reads TGTGCCAGTAGTAGGATGGACAGGCCTGCTAACTATGGCTACACCTTC. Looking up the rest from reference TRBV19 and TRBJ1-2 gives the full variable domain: DGGITQSPKYLFRKEGQNVTLSCEQNLNHDAMYWYRQDPGQGLRLIYYSQIVNDFQKGDIAEGYSVSREKKESFPLTVTSAQKNPTAFYLCASSRMDRPANYGYTFGSGTRLTVV.

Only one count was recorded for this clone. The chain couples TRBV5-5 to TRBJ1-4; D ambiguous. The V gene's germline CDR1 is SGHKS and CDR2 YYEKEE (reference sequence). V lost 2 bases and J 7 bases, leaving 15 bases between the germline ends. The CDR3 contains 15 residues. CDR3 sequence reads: CASSLISTAAEKLFF. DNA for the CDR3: TGTGCCAGCAGCTTAATATCTACAGCCGCTGAAAAACTGTTTTTT.